This is a list of T cell receptor beta chains from one sample in a study of blood T cell repertoires in COVID-19. Measured with immunoSEQ multiplex PCR; TCRdb has only the in-frame clones, and not every one. The top ten hold more than 2.5% of the sample, which has 200,000 or so clones, around 89% seen once. Sequencing was carried out using PBMCs or T cells enriched from blood (not recorded which). Receptors originate from a woman aged 25 to 39 who had recovered from COVID-19. CDR3s include the opening cysteine and the closing phenylalanine or tryptophan. The order of the fields is D gene, J gene, clone size, V gene, CDR3 protein, CDR3 DNA. A D gene is named only where the DNA matches it firmly. Clone sizes are given selectively: once, few, many, or a class where the clone is expanded.

NA | TRBJ2-2 | NA | TRBV18 | CASYFGQNTGELFF | TGTGCCAGCTACTTCGGACAGAACACCGGGGAGCTGTTTTTT
NA | TRBJ2-7 | NA | TRBV12-3/TRBV12-4 | CASSSGGPYEQYF | TGTGCCAGCAGTTCAGGGGGGCCTTACGAGCAGTACTTC
TRBD2 | TRBJ2-3 | NA | TRBV7-2 | CASSLGVGGGRTDTQYF | TGTGCCAGCAGCTTAGGGGTAGGCGGGGGGCGCACAGATACGCAGTATTTT
TRBD2 | TRBJ2-7 | NA | TRBV15 | CATSRDGGAFGEQYF | TGTGCCACCAGCAGAGACGGGGGGGCCTTCGGGGAGCAGTACTTC
NA | TRBJ1-2 | NA | TRBV5-1 | CASSTDSDRSGYTF | TGCGCCAGCAGCACAGACTCAGACAGAAGTGGCTACACCTTC
NA | TRBJ1-4 | NA | TRBV4-1 | CASRIQGGNEKLFF | TGCGCCAGCAGGATACAAGGGGGTAATGAAAAACTGTTTTTT
TRBD1 | TRBJ2-5 | NA | TRBV18 | CASSPRGQGAQETQYF | TGTGCCAGCTCACCACGGGGTCAGGGGGCTCAAGAGACCCAGTACTTC
NA | TRBJ1-2 | NA | TRBV9 | CASSVGSTSYGYTF | TGTGCCAGCAGCGTAGGGTCCACCAGCTATGGCTACACCTTC
TRBD1 | TRBJ2-1 | NA | TRBV7-3 | CASSLGTGGLNEQFF | TGTGCCAGCAGCTTAGGGACAGGGGGCTTAAATGAGCAGTTCTTC
TRBD2 | TRBJ2-1 | NA | TRBV5-1 | CASELSGGNEQFF | TGCGCCAGCGAGCTAAGCGGGGGAAATGAGCAGTTCTTC
TRBD1 | TRBJ1-2 | once | TRBV7-7 | CASSPLSGGTYGYTF | TGTGCCAGCAGCCCTCTCTCAGGGGGCACCTATGGCTACACCTTC
NA | TRBJ2-7 | once | TRBV4-3 | CASSQDTSYYEQYF | TGCGCCAGCAGCCAAGACACTAGTTATTACGAGCAGTACTTC
NA | TRBJ1-1 | NA | TRBV7-2 | CASSTRVPQRTEAFF | TGTGCCAGCAGCACGCGGGTCCCCCAGCGGACTGAAGCTTTCTTT
NA | TRBJ1-1 | NA | TRBV24-1 | CATPSVNTEAFF | TGTGCCACTCCCAGCGTAAACACTGAAGCTTTCTTT
NA | TRBJ1-2 | NA | TRBV12-5 | CASGLGGHGNYGYTF | TGTGCTAGTGGTTTGGGCGGACACGGGAACTATGGCTACACCTTC
NA | TRBJ1-3 | NA | TRBV4-3 | CASSLLQGAGNTIYF | TGCGCCAGCAGCTTACTACAGGGCGCTGGAAACACCATATATTTT
NA | TRBJ1-1 | NA | TRBV6-2/TRBV6-3 | CASSPRVGGTEAFF | TGTGCCAGCAGTCCCAGGGTGGGGGGCACTGAAGCTTTCTTT
TRBD2 | TRBJ2-1 | NA | TRBV27 | CASTQLEVSGGGREQFF | TGTGCCAGCACCCAACTTGAGGTTAGCGGGGGAGGCCGTGAGCAGTTCTTC
NA | TRBJ2-5 | NA | TRBV3-1/TRBV3-2 | CASSQGPGTQYF | TGTGCCAGCAGCCAAGGCCCGGGGACCCAGTACTTC
TRBD1 | TRBJ2-3 | NA | TRBV5-1 | CASSYSGGQEGTQYF | TGCGCCAGCAGCTACTCAGGGGGCCAAGAGGGTACGCAGTATTTT
NA | TRBJ1-1 | NA | TRBV6-5 | CASSLIPTALNTEAFF | TGTGCCAGCAGTTTGATCCCGACAGCTCTGAACACTGAAGCTTTCTTT
TRBD2 | TRBJ2-5 | NA | TRBV6-5 | CASRPRGAQETQYF | TGTGCCAGCAGACCGCGGGGGGCCCAAGAGACCCAGTACTTC
NA | TRBJ1-3 | NA | TRBV2 | CASSTPRARYGNTIYF | TGTGCCAGCAGTACACCCAGGGCTAGATATGGAAACACCATATATTTT
TRBD1 | TRBJ2-7 | NA | TRBV5-5 | CASALGQGSYEQYF | TGTGCCAGCGCCCTCGGACAGGGCTCCTACGAGCAGTACTTC
TRBD2 | TRBJ2-7 | NA | TRBV6-5 | CASRRGLTSYEQYF | TGTGCCAGCAGGAGGGGACTAACCTCCTACGAGCAGTACTTC
NA | TRBJ2-1 | few | TRBV5-5 | CASSPSMGPNEQFF | TGTGCCAGCAGCCCTTCGATGGGGCCCAATGAGCAGTTCTTC
TRBD2 | TRBJ2-3 | NA | TRBV7-3 | CASSNSGGQEDTQYF | TGTGCCAGCAGCAATAGCGGGGGGCAGGAAGATACGCAGTATTTT
TRBD2 | TRBJ2-2 | NA | TRBV7-9 | CASSRAGGANTGELFF | TGTGCCAGCAGTAGAGCGGGGGGCGCGAACACCGGGGAGCTGTTTTTT
NA | TRBJ2-2 | NA | TRBV7-2 | CASHSPRRGTGELFF | TGTGCCAGCCATAGCCCGAGGAGAGGCACCGGGGAGCTGTTTTTT
NA | TRBJ2-7 | NA | TRBV4-3 | CASSPRDTTYEQYF | TGCGCCAGCAGCCCCCGGGACACGACCTACGAGCAGTACTTC
NA | TRBJ2-1 | NA | TRBV5-4 | CASSFARVGEQFF | TGTGCCAGCAGCTTCGCGAGGGTGGGGGAGCAGTTCTTC
TRBD1 | TRBJ2-7 | NA | TRBV5-1 | CASSEGTGAYEQYF | TGCGCCAGCAGCGAGGGGACAGGGGCCTACGAGCAGTACTTC
TRBD2 | TRBJ2-7 | NA | TRBV7-3 | CASSLVRGAHHEQYF | TGTGCCAGCAGCCTGGTGCGGGGGGCCCACCACGAGCAGTACTTC